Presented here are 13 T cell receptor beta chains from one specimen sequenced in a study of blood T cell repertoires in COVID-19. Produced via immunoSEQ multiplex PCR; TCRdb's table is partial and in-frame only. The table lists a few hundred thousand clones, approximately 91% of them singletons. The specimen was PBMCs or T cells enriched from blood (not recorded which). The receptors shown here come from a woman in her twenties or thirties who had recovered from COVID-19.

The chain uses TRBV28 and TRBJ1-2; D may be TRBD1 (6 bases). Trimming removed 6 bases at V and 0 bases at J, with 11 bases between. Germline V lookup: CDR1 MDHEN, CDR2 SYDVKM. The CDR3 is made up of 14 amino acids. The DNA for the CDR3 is TGTGCCAGCAGGATCAGGACAGCTAACTATGGCTACACCTTC. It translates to CASRIRTANYGYTF.

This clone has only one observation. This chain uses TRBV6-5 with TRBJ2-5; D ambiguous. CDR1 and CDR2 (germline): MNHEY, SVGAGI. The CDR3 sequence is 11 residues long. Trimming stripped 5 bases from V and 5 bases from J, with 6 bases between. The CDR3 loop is CASSPIETQYF. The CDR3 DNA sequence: TGTGCCAGCAGTCCTATTGAGACCCAGTACTTC.

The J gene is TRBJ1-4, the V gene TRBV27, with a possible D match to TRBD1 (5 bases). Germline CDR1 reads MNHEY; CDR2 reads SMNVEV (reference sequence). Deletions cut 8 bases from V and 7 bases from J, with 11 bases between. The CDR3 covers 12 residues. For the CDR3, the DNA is TGTGCCAGCCGCCAGGGAGGTGAAAAACTGTTTTTT. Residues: CASRQGGEKLFF.

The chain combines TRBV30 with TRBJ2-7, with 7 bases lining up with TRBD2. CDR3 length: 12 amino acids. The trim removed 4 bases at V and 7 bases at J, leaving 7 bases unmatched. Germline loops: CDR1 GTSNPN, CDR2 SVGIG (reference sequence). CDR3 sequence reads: CAWTGGGREQYF. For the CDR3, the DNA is TGTGCCTGGACGGGGGGAGGTAGAGAGCAGTACTTC. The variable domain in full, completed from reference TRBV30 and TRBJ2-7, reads SQTIHQWPATLVQPVGSPLSLECTVEGTSNPNLYWYRQAAGRGLQLLFYSVGIGQISSEVPQNLSASRPQDRQFILSSKKLLLSDSGFYLCAWTGGGREQYFGPGTRLTVT.

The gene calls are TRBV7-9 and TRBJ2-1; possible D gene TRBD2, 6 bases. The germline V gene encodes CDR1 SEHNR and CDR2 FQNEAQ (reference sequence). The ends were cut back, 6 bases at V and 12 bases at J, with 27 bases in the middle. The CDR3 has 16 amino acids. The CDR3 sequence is CASRVSGEVTQLGQFF. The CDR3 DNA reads TGTGCCAGCAGGGTCTCGGGGGAGGTGACTCAGCTTGGGCAGTTCTTC.

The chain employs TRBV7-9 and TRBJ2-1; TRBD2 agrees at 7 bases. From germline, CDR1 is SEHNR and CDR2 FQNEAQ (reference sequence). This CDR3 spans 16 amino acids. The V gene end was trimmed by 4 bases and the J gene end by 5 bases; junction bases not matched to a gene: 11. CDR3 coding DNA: TGTGCCAGCAGCTGGGGTAGGACTAGTGAAGACAATGAGCAGTTCTTC. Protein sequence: CASSWGRTSEDNEQFF.

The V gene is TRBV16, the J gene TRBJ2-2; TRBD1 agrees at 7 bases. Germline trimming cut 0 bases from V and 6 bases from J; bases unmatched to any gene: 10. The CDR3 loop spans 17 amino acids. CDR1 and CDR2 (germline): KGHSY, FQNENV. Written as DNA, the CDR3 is TGTGCCAGCAGCCAATCGGTTTTGGGACAGACGCCCGGGGAGCTGTTTTTT. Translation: CASSQSVLGQTPGELFF. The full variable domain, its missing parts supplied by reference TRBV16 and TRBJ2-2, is GEEVAQTPKHLVRGEGQKAKLYCAPIKGHSYVFWYQQVLKNEFKFLISFQNENVFDETGMPKERFSAKCLPNSPCSLEIQATKLEDSAVYFCASSQSVLGQTPGELFFGEGSRLTVL.

Here the CDR3 DNA reads TGTGCCAGCAGTGTCACAGGAAACCAAGAGACCCAGTACTTC. Its protein is CASSVTGNQETQYF. V gene TRBV27 combines with J gene TRBJ2-5; D perhaps matches TRBD1 (5 bases). The CDR3 is 14 residues long. Looked up from germline, CDR1 is MNHEY and CDR2 is SMNVEV (reference sequence). Trimming removed 5 bases at V and 0 bases at J, with 10 bases between.

CDR3 protein: CASSYLGVRGLRDTQYF. The CDR3 DNA is TGTGCCAGCAGCTATCTCGGGGTCCGCGGCCTGAGGGATACGCAGTATTTT. The chain carries TRBV11-2 and TRBJ2-3; D is possibly TRBD2 (5 bases). The CDR3 has 17 residues. V was shortened by 4 bases and J by 6 bases, with 23 bases between the two germline ends. From germline, CDR1 is SGHAT and CDR2 FQNNGV.

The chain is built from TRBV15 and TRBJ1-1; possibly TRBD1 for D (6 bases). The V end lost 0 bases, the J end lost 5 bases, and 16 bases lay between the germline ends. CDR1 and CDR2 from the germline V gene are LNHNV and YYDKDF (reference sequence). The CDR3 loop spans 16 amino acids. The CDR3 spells CATSRDGGQSLTEAFF. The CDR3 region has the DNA TGTGCCACCAGCAGAGATGGGGGCCAGTCCCTAACTGAAGCTTTCTTT.

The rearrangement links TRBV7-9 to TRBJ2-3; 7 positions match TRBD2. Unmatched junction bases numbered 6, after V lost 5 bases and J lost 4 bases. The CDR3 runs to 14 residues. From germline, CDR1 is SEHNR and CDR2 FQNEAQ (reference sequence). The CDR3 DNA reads TGTGCCAGCAGCGCGGGACTAATGGCAGATACGCAGTATTTT. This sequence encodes CASSAGLMADTQYF.

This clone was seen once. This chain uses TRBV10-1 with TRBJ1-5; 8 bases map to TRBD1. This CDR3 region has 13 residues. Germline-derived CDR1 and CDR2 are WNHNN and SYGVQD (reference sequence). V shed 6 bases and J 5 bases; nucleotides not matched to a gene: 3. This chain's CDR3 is CASSRDRHQPQHF. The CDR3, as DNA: TGCGCCAGCAGCCGGGACAGGCATCAGCCCCAGCATTTT.

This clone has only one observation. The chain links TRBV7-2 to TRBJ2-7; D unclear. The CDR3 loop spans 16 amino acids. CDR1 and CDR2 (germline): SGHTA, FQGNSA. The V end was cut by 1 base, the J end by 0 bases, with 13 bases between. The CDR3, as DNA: TGTGCCAGCAGCTTAGTCTCTACAGCCCGCTCCTACGAGCAGTACTTC. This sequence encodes CASSLVSTARSYEQYF.